What follows is one T cell receptor (beta chain) and its context. Genomic DNA served as template for TCR beta VDJ and CDR3 profiling. TCRdb recomputed calls from the reads with MiXCR, one row per CDR3 protein. The sample lists about 81,000 distinct CDR3 sequences, less than 60% occurring once. In germline, CDR1 is DFQATT, CDR2 SNEGSKA (reference sequence). The junction had 8 bases not matched to a gene; V was cut back by 5 bases and J by 3 bases. The CDR3 is 14 amino acids. These data come from a study of CD8+CD57+ T cells in acquired aplastic anemia. Study-wide context: The average for DNA from sorted CD4+ and CD8+ cells was 3 to 3.5 ug.

Sequences were obtained from sorted CD4+, CD8+, or CD8+CD57+ T cells (not recorded which) from PBMCs. This chain links TRBV20-1 with TRBJ1-1; 8 positions agree with TRBD1. This receptor was taken from a human donor in good health, serving as a control. The CDR3 protein is CSALPGGADTEAFF. The CDR3 coding sequence is TGCAGTGCTTTACCAGGGGGCGCGGACACTGAAGCTTTCTTT.